The 17 T cell receptor beta chains below all came from one sample that was sequenced in a study of T cell repertoires in cytomegalovirus infection. For these receptors, no antigen is known. Each CDR3 protein is one row after TCRdb ran MiXCR on the reads. The table includes 310,000 or so distinct CDR3 sequences, 20% to 30% detected once. Sequenced material: cultured PBMCs, taken from culture after CMV antigen stimulation. The receptors were sampled from a human donor in good health (CMV status not recorded). Some clones in this sample may be carry-over from other donors' samples.

In this sample, this clonotype turned up many times. The chain is built from TRBV7-2 and TRBJ1-2; D is unclear. The germline V gene has CDR1 SGHTA and CDR2 FQGNSA. CDR3 length: 14 residues. V was shortened by 1 base and J by 4 bases, with 10 bases between the two germline ends. The CDR3 reads CASSLVSALYGYTF. Here the CDR3 DNA reads TGTGCCAGCAGCTTAGTTTCGGCCCTCTATGGCTACACCTTC.

J is TRBJ2-7 and V is TRBV3-1; TRBD2 agrees at 7 bases. The CDR3 length is 13 residues. Germline V gene sequence: CDR1 LGHDT, CDR2 YNNKEL (reference sequence). J lost 7 bases, V lost 4 bases, and 7 bases had no gene match. The CDR3: CASSLLPSGEQYV. The CDR3 DNA reads as TGTGCCAGCAGCCTCCTGCCTAGCGGTGAGCAGTACGTC.

In this sample, this clonotype turned up a few times. V gene TRBV5-4 combines with J gene TRBJ2-4, with 10 bases matching TRBD1. V lost 2 bases and J lost 9; bases outside the gene matches: 8. CDR1 is SGHNT and CDR2 is YYREEE in the germline V gene (reference sequence). This CDR3 spans 15 amino acids. The CDR3 nucleotides are TGTGCCAGCAGCTTTTGGGGACAGGGGCCGGGCATTCAGTACTTC. It codes for CASSFWGQGPGIQYF.

V is TRBV6-4 and J is TRBJ1-6, with D unresolved. Germline loops: CDR1 MRHNA, CDR2 SNTAGT. Trimming removed 4 bases from V and 9 bases from J, with 13 bases in between. The CDR3 length is 14 residues. In DNA, the CDR3 is TGTGCCAGCAGTGCTTTATTCTTGGGTTCACCCCTCCACTTT. The encoded protein is CASSALFLGSPLHF.

This clonotype was picked up a small number of times. The rearrangement links TRBV12-3 or TRBV12-4 to TRBJ2-2; D gene uncertain. The CDR3 is made up of 15 amino acids. Trimming removed 3 bases from V and 6 bases from J, with 14 bases in between. This chain's CDR3 is CASSFSSSGAGELFF. The CDR3, as DNA: TGTGCCAGCAGTTTCAGCAGCTCAGGAGCCGGGGAGCTGTTTTTT.

This clonotype was seen a few times. The rearrangement uses TRBV12-3 or TRBV12-4 and TRBJ1-5; D might be TRBD1 (5 bases). Trimming pared 8 bases from V and 0 bases from J, leaving 14 bases between. CDR3 length equals 15 residues. Here the CDR3 DNA reads TGTGCCAGCCGCCTCGGGGCATCTAGCAATCAGCCCCAGCATTTT. It is translated as CASRLGASSNQPQHF.

The rearrangement joins TRBV7-2 to TRBJ2-7, with 11 nucleotides matching TRBD2. The germline gives CDR1 SGHTA, CDR2 FQGNSA. This CDR3 has 15 amino acids. CDR3 loop: CASSLAGGPLGEQYV. In nucleotides, the CDR3 is TGTGCCAGCAGTTTAGCGGGAGGGCCCTTGGGCGAGCAGTACGTC.

This clonotype showed up just a few times. The rearrangement links TRBV5-1 to TRBJ2-3; D may correspond to TRBD1 or TRBD2 (5 bases each). Deletions cut 2 bases from V and 4 bases from J, with 8 bases between. CDR3 length equals 13 residues. Per the germline V gene, CDR1 is SGHRS and CDR2 is YFSETQ. Here the CDR3 reads CASSLQEADTQYF. The CDR3 DNA is TGCGCCAGCAGCTTACAGGAGGCAGATACGCAGTATTTT.

In this sample, this clonotype turned up many times. The chain couples TRBV4-2 to TRBJ2-1; 7 positions agree with TRBD1. This CDR3 has 16 residues. CDR1 is LGHNA, CDR2 YNFKEQ, per germline. Trimming removed 1 base from V and 4 bases from J; junction bases left unmatched: 7. The CDR3 sequence is CASSQAGGAMYNEQFF. Here the CDR3 DNA reads TGTGCCAGCAGCCAAGCAGGGGGAGCCATGTACAATGAGCAGTTCTTC.

This chain links TRBV6-8 with TRBJ2-7; D might be TRBD2 (6 bases). The CDR3 length is 15 residues. V gave up 0 bases and J gave up 3 bases, with 12 bases separating them. Germline assignment: CDR1 MNHGY and CDR2 SAAAGT. In DNA, the CDR3 is TGTGCCAGCAGTTACTCGCTAGCGTCTAACTACGAGCAGTACTTC. Translated: CASSYSLASNYEQYF.

This chain links TRBV24-1 with TRBJ2-1; a weak D match, TRBD2 (7 bases). The CDR3 consists of 19 residues. Looked up from germline, CDR1 is KGHDR and CDR2 is SFDVKD. V was clipped by 5 bases and J by 3 bases, with 25 bases between them. CDR3 bases: TGTGCCACCAGTGTTAGCAGGGGTTACGAAGGCGGGAGCTACAATGAGCAGTTCTTC. Translating gives CATSVSRGYEGGSYNEQFF.

The sample holds many counts of this clonotype. This rearrangement joins TRBV7-2 to TRBJ2-5; D is possibly TRBD1 (5 bases). This CDR3 is 13 amino acids long. The germline gives CDR1 SGHTA, CDR2 FQGNSA. Trimming took 7 bases from V and 5 from J, leaving 14 bases between them. The CDR3 protein is CASTTGGEETQYF. The CDR3 nucleotides are TGTGCCAGCACTACAGGTGGCGAGGAGACCCAGTACTTC.

A few counts support this clonotype. The V and J genes are TRBV20-1 and TRBJ2-3; D not resolved. The CDR3 is 15 amino acids. Germline loops: CDR1 DFQATT, CDR2 SNEGSKA (reference sequence). V was pared by 6 bases and J by 4 bases, with 20 bases between. The CDR3 reads CSAPLKYRRADTQYF. DNA of the CDR3: TGCAGTGCCCCTTTAAAATATCGTCGGGCAGATACGCAGTATTTT.

This clonotype was detected only a few times. The chain's CDR3 is CASSYLPGIYEQYF. DNA for the CDR3: TGTGCCAGCAGTTACCTCCCCGGGATCTACGAGCAGTACTTC. This chain joins TRBV6-2 or TRBV6-3 and TRBJ2-7; D might be TRBD2 (5 bases). V shed 2 bases and J shed 3 bases, with 11 bases lying between them. The germline gives CDR1 MNHEY, CDR2 SVGEGT. The CDR3 consists of 14 residues.

This clonotype was seen only a few times. This CDR3 reads CATTEANYGYTF. The CDR3 nucleotides read TGTGCCACCACAGAAGCTAACTATGGCTACACCTTC. The chain carries TRBV19 and TRBJ1-2; D is unclear. This CDR3 has 12 amino acids. CDR1 and CDR2 (germline): LNHDA, SQIVND (reference sequence). V lost 10 bases, J lost 0 bases, and 9 bases lay in between.

V usage is TRBV13 and J usage is TRBJ2-4; D possibly matches TRBD1 or TRBD2 (5 bases each). The germline V and J ends were trimmed by 5 bases and 0 bases, with 14 bases remaining between them. Germline values: CDR1 PRHDT, CDR2 FYEKMQ (reference sequence). The CDR3 totals 16 residues. The CDR3 coding sequence is TGTGCCAGCAGCCTCGGGGACCACCTAGCCAAAAACATTCAGTACTTC. This encodes CASSLGDHLAKNIQYF.

The chain links TRBV6-2 or TRBV6-3 to TRBJ2-3; unclear D gene. The CDR3 runs 13 residues. Germline loops: CDR1 MNHEY, CDR2 SVGEGT. V lost 5 bases, J lost 4 bases, and 10 bases lay in between. Written as DNA, the CDR3 is TGTGCCAGCAGTAGAGTTATGCCAGATACGCAGTATTTT. It yields the protein CASSRVMPDTQYF.